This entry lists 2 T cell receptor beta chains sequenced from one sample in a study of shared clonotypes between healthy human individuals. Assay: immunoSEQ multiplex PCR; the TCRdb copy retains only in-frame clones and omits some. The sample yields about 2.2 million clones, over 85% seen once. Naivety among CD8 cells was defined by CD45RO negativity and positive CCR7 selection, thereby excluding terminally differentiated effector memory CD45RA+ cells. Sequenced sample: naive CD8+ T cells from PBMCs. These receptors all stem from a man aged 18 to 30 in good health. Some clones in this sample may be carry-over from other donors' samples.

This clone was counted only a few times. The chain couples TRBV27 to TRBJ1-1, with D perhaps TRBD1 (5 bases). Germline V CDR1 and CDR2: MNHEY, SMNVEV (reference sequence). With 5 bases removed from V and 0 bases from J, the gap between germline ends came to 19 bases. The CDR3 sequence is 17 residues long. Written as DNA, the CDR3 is TGTGCCAGCAGTGTGGGGCCGGGGACTGGGGTGAACACTGAAGCTTTCTTT. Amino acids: CASSVGPGTGVNTEAFF.

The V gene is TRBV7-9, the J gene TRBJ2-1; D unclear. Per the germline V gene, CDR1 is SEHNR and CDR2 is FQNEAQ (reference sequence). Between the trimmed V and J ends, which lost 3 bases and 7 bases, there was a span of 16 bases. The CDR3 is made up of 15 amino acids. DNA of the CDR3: TGTGCCAGCAGCTTGCTTAGGTTCCCGCGGAATGAGCAGTTCTTC. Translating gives CASSLLRFPRNEQFF.